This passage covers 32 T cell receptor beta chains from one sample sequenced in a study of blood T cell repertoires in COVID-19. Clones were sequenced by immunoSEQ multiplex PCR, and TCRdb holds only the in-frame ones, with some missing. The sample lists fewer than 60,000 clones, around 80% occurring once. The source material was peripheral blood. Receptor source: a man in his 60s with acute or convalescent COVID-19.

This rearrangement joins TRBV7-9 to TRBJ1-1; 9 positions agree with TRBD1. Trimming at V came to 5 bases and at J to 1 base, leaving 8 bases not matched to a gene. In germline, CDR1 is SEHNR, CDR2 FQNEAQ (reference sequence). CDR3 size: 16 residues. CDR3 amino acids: CASSQGQGGKNTEAFF. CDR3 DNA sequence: TGTGCCAGCAGCCAGGGACAGGGCGGTAAGAACACTGAAGCTTTCTTT.

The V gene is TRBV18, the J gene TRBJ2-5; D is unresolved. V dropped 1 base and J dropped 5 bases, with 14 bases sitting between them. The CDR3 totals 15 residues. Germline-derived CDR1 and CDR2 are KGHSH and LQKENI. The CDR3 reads CASSPLSEMRETQYF. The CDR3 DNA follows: TGTGCCAGCTCACCACTTTCCGAGATGAGGGAGACCCAGTACTTC.

CDR3 sequence reads: CASRPTASSYNEQFF. The CDR3 nucleotides are TGCGCCAGCAGGCCGACAGCGAGCTCCTACAATGAGCAGTTCTTC. The chain couples TRBV5-1 to TRBJ2-1; a possible D gene is TRBD1 (5 bases). CDR1 and CDR2 (germline): SGHRS, YFSETQ. The CDR3 is 15 amino acids. Between the trimmed V and J ends, which lost 5 bases and 0 bases, there was a span of 12 bases.

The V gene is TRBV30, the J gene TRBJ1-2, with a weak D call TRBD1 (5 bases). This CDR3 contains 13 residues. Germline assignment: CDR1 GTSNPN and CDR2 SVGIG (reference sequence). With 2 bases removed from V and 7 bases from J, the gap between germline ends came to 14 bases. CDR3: CAWSSDSHGGYTF. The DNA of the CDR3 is TGTGCCTGGAGTTCCGACAGTCATGGTGGCTACACCTTC.

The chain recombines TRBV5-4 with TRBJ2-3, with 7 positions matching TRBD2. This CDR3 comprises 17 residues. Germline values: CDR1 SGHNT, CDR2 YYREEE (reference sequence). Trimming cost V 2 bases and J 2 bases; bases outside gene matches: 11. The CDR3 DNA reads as TGTGCCAGCAGCTTAGGAGCGGGACCTGGATTCACAGATACGCAGTATTTT. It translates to CASSLGAGPGFTDTQYF.

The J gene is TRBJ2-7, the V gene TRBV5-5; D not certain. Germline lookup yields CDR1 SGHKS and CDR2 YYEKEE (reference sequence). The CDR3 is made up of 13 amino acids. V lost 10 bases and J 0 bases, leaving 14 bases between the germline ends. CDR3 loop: CASGAASSYEQYF. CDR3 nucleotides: TGTGCCTCCGGAGCCGCAAGCTCCTACGAGCAGTACTTC.

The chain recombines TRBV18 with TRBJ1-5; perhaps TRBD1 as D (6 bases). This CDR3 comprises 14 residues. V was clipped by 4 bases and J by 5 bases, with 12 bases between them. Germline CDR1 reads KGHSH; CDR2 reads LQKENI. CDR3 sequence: CASSLGGTDQPQHF. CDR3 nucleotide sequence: TGTGCCAGCTCACTAGGGGGTACGGATCAGCCCCAGCATTTT.

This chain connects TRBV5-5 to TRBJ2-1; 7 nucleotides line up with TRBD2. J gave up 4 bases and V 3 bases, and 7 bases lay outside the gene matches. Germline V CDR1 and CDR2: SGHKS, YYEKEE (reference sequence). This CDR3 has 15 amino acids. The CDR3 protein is CASSSLGEGYNEQFF. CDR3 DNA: TGTGCCAGCAGCTCACTAGGGGAGGGGTACAATGAGCAGTTCTTC.

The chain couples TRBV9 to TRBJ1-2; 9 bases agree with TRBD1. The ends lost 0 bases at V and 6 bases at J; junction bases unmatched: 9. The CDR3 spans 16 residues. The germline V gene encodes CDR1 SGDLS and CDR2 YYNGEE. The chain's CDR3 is CASSVAQGAREDGYTF. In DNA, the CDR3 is TGTGCCAGCAGCGTAGCACAGGGGGCGAGGGAGGATGGCTACACCTTC.

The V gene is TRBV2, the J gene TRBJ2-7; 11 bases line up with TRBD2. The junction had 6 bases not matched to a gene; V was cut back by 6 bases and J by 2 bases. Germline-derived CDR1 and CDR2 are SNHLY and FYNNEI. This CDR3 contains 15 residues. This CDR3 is CASRRTSGGTYEQYF. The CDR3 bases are TGTGCCAGCAGGCGTACTAGCGGGGGTACCTACGAGCAGTACTTC.

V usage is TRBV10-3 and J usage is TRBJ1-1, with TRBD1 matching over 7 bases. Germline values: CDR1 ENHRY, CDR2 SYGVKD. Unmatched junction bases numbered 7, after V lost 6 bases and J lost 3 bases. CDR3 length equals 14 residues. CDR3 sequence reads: CAIRKTGKDTEAFF. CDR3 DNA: TGTGCCATCAGGAAGACAGGGAAGGACACTGAAGCTTTCTTT.

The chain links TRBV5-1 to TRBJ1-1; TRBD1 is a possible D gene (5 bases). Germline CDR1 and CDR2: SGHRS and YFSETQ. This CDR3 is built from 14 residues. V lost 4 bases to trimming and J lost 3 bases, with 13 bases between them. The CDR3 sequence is CASSTDRHYTEAFF. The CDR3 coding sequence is TGCGCCAGCAGCACTGACAGACATTACACTGAAGCTTTCTTT.

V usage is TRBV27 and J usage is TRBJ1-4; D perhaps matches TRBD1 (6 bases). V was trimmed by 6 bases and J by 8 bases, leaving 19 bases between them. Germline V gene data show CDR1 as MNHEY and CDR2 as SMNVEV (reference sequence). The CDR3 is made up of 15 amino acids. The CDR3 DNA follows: TGTGCCAGCAGAAACCGTCCGGGACACGACGAAAAACTGTTTTTT. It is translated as CASRNRPGHDEKLFF.

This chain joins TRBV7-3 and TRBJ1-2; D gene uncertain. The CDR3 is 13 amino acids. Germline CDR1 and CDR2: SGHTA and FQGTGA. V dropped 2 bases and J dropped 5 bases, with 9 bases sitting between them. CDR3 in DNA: TGTGCCAGCAGCTTAGAACGCGGGTATGGCTACACCTTC. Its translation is CASSLERGYGYTF.

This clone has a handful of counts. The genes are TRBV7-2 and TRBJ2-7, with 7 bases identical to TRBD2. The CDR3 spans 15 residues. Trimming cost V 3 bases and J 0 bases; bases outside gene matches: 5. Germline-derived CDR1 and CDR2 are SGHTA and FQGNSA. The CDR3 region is CASSLRRGSSYEQYF. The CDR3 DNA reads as TGTGCCAGCAGCTTGAGGCGGGGGTCCTCCTACGAGCAGTACTTC.

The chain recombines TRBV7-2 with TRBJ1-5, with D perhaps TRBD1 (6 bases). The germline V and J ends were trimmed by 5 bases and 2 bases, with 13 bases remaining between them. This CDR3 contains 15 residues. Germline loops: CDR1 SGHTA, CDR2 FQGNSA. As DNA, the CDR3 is TGTGCCAGCAGCCCACAGGGTGGTGGCAATCAGCCCCAGCATTTT. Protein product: CASSPQGGGNQPQHF. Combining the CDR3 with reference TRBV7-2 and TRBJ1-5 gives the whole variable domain GAGVSQSPSNKVTEKGKDVELRCDPISGHTALYWYRQSLGQGLEFLIYFQGNSAPDKSGLPSDRFSAERTGGSVSTLTIQRTQQEDSAVYLCASSPQGGGNQPQHFGDGTRLSIL.

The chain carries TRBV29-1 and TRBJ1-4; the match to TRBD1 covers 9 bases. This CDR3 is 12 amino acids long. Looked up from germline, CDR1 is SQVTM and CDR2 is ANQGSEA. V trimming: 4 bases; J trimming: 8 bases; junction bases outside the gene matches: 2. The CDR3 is CSVGTGEEKLFF. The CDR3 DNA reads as TGCAGCGTTGGGACAGGGGAGGAAAAACTGTTTTTT.

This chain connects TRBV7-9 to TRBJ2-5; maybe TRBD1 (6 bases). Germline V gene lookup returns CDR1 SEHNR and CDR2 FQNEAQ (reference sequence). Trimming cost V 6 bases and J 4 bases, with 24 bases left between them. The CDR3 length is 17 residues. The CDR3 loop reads CASRRWAGAAEGETQYF. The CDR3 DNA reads TGTGCCAGCAGAAGGTGGGCAGGGGCTGCTGAAGGAGAGACCCAGTACTTC.

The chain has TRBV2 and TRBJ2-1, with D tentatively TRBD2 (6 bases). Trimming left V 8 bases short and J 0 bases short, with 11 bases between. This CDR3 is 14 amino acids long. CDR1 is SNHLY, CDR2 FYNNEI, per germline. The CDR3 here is CASERARSYNEQFF. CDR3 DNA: TGTGCCAGCGAGCGGGCCCGCTCCTACAATGAGCAGTTCTTC.

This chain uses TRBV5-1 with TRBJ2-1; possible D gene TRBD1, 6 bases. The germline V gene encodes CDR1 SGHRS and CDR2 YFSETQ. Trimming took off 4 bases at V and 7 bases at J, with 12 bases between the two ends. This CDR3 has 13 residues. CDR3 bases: TGCGCCAGCAGCCTACAGGGCACGAATGAGCAGTTCTTC. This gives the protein CASSLQGTNEQFF.

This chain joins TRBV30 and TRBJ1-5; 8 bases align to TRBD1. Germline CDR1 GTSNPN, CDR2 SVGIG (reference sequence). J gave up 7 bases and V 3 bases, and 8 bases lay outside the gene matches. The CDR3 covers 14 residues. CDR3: CAWRAQGAGQPQHF. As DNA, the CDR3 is TGTGCCTGGAGGGCCCAGGGGGCCGGGCAGCCCCAGCATTTT.

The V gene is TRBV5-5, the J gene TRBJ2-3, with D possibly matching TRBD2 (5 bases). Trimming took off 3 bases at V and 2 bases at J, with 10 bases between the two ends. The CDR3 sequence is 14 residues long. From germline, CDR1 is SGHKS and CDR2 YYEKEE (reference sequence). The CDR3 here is CASSSEGFTDTQYF. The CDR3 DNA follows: TGTGCCAGCAGCTCTGAGGGTTTCACAGATACGCAGTATTTT.

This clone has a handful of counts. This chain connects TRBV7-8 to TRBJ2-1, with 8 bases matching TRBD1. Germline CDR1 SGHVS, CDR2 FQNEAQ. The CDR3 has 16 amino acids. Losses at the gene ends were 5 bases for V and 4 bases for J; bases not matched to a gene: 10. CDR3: CASSLSTGEKYNEQFF. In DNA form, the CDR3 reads TGTGCCAGCAGCCTGTCGACAGGGGAGAAGTACAATGAGCAGTTCTTC.

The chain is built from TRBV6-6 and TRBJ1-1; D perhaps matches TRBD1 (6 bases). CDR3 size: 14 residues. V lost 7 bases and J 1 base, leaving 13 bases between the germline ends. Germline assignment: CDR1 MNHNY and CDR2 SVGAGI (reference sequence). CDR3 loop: CASTQRTANTEAFF. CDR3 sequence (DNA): TGTGCCAGCACCCAGCGGACAGCGAACACTGAAGCTTTCTTT.

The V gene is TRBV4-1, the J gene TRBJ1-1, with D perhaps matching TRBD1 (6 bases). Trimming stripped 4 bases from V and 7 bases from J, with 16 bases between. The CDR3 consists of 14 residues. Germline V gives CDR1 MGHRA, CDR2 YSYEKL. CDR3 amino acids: CASSLGQQVVEAFF. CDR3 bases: TGCGCCAGCAGCCTCGGACAGCAAGTCGTTGAAGCTTTCTTT.

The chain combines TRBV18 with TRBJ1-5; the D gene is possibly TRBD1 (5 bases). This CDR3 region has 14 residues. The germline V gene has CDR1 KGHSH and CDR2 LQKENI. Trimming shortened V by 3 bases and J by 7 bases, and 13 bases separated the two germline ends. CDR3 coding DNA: TGTGCCAGCTCACCCCAGGCCTCAGGGCAGCCCCAGCATTTT. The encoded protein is CASSPQASGQPQHF.

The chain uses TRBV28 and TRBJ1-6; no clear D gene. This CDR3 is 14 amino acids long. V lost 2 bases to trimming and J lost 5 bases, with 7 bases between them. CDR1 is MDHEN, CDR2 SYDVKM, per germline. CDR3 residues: CASSLNGDNSPLHF. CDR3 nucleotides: TGTGCCAGCAGTTTAAACGGAGATAATTCACCCCTCCACTTT. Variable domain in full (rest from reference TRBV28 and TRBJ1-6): DVKVTQSSRYLVKRTGEKVFLECVQDMDHENMFWYRQDPGLGLRLIYFSYDVKMKEKGDIPEGYSVSREKKERFSLILESASTNQTSMYLCASSLNGDNSPLHFGNGTRLTVT.

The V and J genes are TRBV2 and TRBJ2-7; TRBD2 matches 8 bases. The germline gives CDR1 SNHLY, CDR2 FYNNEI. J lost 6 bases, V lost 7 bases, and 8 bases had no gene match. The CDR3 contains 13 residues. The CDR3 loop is CASNTRGGVEQYF. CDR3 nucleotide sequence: TGTGCCAGCAATACCCGGGGGGGCGTCGAGCAGTACTTC.

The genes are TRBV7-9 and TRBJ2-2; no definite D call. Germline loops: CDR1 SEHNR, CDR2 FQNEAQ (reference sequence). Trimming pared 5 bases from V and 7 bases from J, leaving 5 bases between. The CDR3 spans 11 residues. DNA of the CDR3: TGTGCCAGCAGCCCAGGCGGGGAGCTGTTTTTT. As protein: CASSPGGELFF.

The CDR3, as DNA: TGCAGCGTTGAGGGACATAGGGGCTACACCTTC. Its translation is CSVEGHRGYTF. This chain links TRBV29-1 with TRBJ1-2; possibly TRBD1 for D (6 bases). The CDR3 extends over 11 amino acids. V gave up 3 bases and J gave up 8 bases, with 10 bases separating them. Per germline, CDR1 SQVTM and CDR2 ANQGSEA.

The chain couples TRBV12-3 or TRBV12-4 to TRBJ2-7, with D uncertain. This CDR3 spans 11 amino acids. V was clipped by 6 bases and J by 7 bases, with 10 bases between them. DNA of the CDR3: TGTGCCAGCAGGAATCGCGAAGAGCAGTACTTC. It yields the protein CASRNREEQYF.

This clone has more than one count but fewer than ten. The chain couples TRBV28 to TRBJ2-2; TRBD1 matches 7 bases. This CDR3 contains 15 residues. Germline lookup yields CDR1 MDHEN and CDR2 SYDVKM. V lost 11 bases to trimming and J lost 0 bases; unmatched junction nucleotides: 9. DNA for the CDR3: TGTGCCGGACGAACAGGGGATACGAACACCGGGGAGCTGTTTTTT. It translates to CAGRTGDTNTGELFF.